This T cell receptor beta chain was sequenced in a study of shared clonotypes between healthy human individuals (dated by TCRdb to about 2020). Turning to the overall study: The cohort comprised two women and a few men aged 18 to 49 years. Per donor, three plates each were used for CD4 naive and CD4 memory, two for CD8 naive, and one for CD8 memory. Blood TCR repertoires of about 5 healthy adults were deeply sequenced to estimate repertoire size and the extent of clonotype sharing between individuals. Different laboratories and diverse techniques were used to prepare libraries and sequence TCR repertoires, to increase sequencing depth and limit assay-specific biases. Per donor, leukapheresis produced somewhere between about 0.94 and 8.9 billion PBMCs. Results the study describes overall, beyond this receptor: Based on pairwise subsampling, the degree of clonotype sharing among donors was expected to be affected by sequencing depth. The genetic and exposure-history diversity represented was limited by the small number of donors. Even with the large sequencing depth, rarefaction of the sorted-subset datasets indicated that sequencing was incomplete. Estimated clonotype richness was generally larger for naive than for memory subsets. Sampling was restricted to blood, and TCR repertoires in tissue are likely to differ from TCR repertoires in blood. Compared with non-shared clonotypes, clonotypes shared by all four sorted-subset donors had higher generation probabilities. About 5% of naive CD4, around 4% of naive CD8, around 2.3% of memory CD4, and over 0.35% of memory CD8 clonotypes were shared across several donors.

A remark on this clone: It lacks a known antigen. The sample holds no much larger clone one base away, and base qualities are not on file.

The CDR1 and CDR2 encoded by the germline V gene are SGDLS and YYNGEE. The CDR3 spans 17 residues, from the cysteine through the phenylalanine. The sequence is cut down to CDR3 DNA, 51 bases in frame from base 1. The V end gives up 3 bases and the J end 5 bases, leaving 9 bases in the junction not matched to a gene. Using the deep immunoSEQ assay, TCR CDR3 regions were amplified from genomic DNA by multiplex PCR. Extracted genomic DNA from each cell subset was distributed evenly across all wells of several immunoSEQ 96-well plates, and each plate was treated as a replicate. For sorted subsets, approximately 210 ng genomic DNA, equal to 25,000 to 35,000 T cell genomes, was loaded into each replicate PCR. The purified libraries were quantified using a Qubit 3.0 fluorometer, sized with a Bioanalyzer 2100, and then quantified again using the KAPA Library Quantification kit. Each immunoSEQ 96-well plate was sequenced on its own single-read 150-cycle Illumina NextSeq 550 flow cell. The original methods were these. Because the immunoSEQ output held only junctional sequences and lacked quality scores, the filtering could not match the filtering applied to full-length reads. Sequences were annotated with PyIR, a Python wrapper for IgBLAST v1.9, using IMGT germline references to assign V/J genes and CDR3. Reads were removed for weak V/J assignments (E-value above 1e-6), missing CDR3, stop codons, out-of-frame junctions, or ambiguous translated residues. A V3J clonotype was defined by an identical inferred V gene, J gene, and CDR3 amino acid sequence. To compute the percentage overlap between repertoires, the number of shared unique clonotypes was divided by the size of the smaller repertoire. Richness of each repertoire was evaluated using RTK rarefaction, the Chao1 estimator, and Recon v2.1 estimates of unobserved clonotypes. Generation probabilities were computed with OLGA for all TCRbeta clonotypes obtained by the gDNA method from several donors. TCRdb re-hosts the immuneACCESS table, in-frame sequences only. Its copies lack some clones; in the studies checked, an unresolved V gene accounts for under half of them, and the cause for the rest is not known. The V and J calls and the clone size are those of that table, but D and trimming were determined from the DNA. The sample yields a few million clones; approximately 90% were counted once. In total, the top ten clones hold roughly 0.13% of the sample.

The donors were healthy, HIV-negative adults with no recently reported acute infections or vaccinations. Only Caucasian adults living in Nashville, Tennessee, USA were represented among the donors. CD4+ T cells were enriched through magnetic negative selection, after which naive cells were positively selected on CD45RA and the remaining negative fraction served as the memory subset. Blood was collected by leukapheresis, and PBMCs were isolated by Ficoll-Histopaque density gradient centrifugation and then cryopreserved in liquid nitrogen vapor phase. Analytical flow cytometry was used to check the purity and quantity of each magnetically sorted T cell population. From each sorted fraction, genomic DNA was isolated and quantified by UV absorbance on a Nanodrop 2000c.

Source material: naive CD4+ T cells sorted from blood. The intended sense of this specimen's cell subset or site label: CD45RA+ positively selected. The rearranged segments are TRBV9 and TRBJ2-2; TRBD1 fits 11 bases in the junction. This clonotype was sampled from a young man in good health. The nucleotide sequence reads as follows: TGTGCCAGCAGCGCCGGGACAGGGGGTTTGGGTACCGGGGAGCTGTTTTTT. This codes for CASSAGTGGLGTGELFF.